The 21 T cell receptor beta chains presented below share a single source sample, sequenced in a study of cytomegalovirus exposure and HLA in healthy donors. PCR used 60 Vbeta primers and 13 Jbeta primers. TCRdb's copy holds only in-frame clones and misses some; the assay was immunoSEQ multiplex PCR. Among 85,000 to 100,000 clones, 86% were seen once, and the ten largest hold around a tenth. Sequencing was performed on PBMCs. The receptors derive from a man younger than 45 in good health and CMV-seropositive.

The V call is TRBV18, the J call TRBJ2-7, with 8 bases that match TRBD2. The CDR3 runs to 14 residues. Germline CDR1 KGHSH, CDR2 LQKENI. V lost 3 bases, J lost 12 bases, and 13 bases stayed unmatched. The CDR3 spells CASSPDSSGTNPYF. The CDR3 DNA is TGTGCCAGCTCACCCGATAGTAGCGGGACCAACCCGTACTTC.

V and J are TRBV5-6 and TRBJ2-2, with a tentative D call TRBD2 (6 bases). Germline V gene data show CDR1 as SGHDT and CDR2 as YYEEEE. Trimming removed 4 bases at V and 2 bases at J, with 12 bases between. CDR3 length: 15 amino acids. CDR3 DNA sequence: TGTGCCAGCAGCACGGGGGAGAAAAACACCGGGGAGCTGTTTTTT. As protein: CASSTGEKNTGELFF.

J is TRBJ2-5 and V is TRBV28; 8 positions agree with TRBD2. The CDR3 length is 14 residues. V trimming: 5 bases; J trimming: 4 bases; junction bases outside the gene matches: 6. Germline V CDR1 and CDR2: MDHEN, SYDVKM. The CDR3 sequence: CASSLPGLGETQYF. CDR3 DNA: TGTGCCAGCAGTCTCCCGGGACTAGGAGAGACCCAGTACTTC.

V gene TRBV29-1 combines with J gene TRBJ1-2, with D possibly being TRBD1 (6 bases). The CDR3 has 14 amino acids. Germline V gives CDR1 SQVTM, CDR2 ANQGSEA. Trimming pared 7 bases from V and 7 bases from J, leaving 22 bases between. CDR3 sequence (DNA): TGCAGCGCCCAGCCAAACAGGGTGGTGGGTGGCTACACCTTC. It yields the protein CSAQPNRVVGGYTF.

The chain carries TRBV30 and TRBJ2-3; 9 nucleotides agree with TRBD2. The V and J ends lost 3 bases and 8 bases, in that order; junction bases with no gene match: 15. The germline V gene has CDR1 GTSNPN and CDR2 SVGIG (reference sequence). The CDR3 runs to 16 residues. CDR3 DNA sequence: TGTGCCTGGAGGGGCGGGAGGGCCCGGCGAGGGGTTACGCAGTATTTT. Protein product: CAWRGGRARRGVTQYF. Filled out from reference TRBV30 and TRBJ2-3, the complete variable domain reads SQTIHQWPATLVQPVGSPLSLECTVEGTSNPNLYWYRQAAGRGLQLLFYSVGIGQISSEVPQNLSASRPQDRQFILSSKKLLLSDSGFYLCAWRGGRARRGVTQYFGPGTRLTVL.

The rearrangement uses TRBV7-8 and TRBJ2-1; D possibly corresponds to TRBD1 (7 bases). CDR1 and CDR2 (germline): SGHVS, FQNEAQ. The V gene lost 5 bases and the J gene lost 5 bases, with 25 bases spanning the gap. There are 18 residues in the CDR3. The CDR3 nucleotides are TGTGCCAGCAGCCCACGAAGGAGACAGGGACTCACGGACAATGAGCAGTTCTTC. Translating gives CASSPRRRQGLTDNEQFF.

The chain is built from TRBV28 and TRBJ2-7; the match to TRBD1 covers 8 bases. The CDR3 runs 13 residues. CDR1 and CDR2 (germline): MDHEN, SYDVKM. J lost 1 base, V lost 10 bases, and 6 bases had no gene match. For the CDR3, the DNA is TGTGCCACCGAAGACAGGGGATCCTACGAGCAGTACTTC. Its translation is CATEDRGSYEQYF.

The gene calls are TRBV13 and TRBJ2-1, with 10 bases lining up with TRBD2. Germline CDR1 PRHDT, CDR2 FYEKMQ (reference sequence). The CDR3 extends over 15 amino acids. J was trimmed by 5 bases and V by 2 bases; bases with no gene match: 3. The CDR3 DNA is TGTGCCAGCAGCTTACGAGGGACTAGCGACAATGAGCAGTTCTTC. Protein: CASSLRGTSDNEQFF.

V and J are TRBV27 and TRBJ2-3; a weak D match, TRBD1 (5 bases). Between the trimmed V and J ends, which lost 7 bases and 2 bases, there was a span of 16 bases. In germline, CDR1 is MNHEY, CDR2 SMNVEV (reference sequence). The CDR3 sequence is 15 residues long. CDR3 region: CASMGRQWATDTQYF. CDR3 in DNA: TGTGCCAGCATGGGGCGACAATGGGCCACAGATACGCAGTATTTT.

This chain links TRBV7-3 with TRBJ2-2; TRBD2 aligns across 12 bases. CDR3 length: 16 residues. Per the germline V gene, CDR1 is SGHTA and CDR2 is FQGTGA. J gave up 6 bases and V 6 bases, and 8 bases lay outside the gene matches. The CDR3: CASSARLAGASGELFF. The CDR3 nucleotides read TGTGCCAGCAGTGCAAGACTAGCGGGAGCCTCCGGGGAGCTGTTTTTT.

The chain links TRBV29-1 to TRBJ1-1; no clear D gene. Trimming took 6 bases from V and 0 from J, leaving 11 bases between them. Germline CDR1 reads SQVTM; CDR2 reads ANQGSEA. The CDR3 has 13 amino acids. The CDR3 nucleotides read TGCAGCGTCCGGAGGCGAGTGAACACTGAAGCTTTCTTT. This sequence encodes CSVRRRVNTEAFF.

CDR3 residues: CASSEPTLGADTQYF. The CDR3, as DNA: TGCGCCAGCAGTGAGCCGACCTTAGGGGCAGATACGCAGTATTTT. The chain employs TRBV10-1 and TRBJ2-3, with D perhaps TRBD1 (5 bases). Trimming removed 2 bases from V and 4 bases from J, with 13 bases in between. The germline gives CDR1 WNHNN, CDR2 SYGVQD (reference sequence). The CDR3 totals 15 residues.

The rearrangement links TRBV23-1 to TRBJ2-1; 9 nucleotides agree with TRBD1. TRBV23-1 is classed as an ORF, of uncertain function. The CDR3 is 16 residues long. With V trimmed by 2 bases and J by 8 bases, 10 bases remained unmatched. CDR3 sequence reads: CASSQRGTGDRDEQFF. In DNA form, the CDR3 reads TGCGCCAGCAGTCAACGGGGAACCGGGGACAGGGATGAGCAGTTCTTC.

This clone was recorded only once. This chain joins TRBV29-1 and TRBJ2-1; 7 bases are a match to TRBD2. With V trimmed by 0 bases and J by 6 bases, 5 bases remained unmatched. CDR1 SQVTM and CDR2 ANQGSEA come from the germline V gene. The CDR3 has 14 residues. As DNA, the CDR3 is TGCAGCGTTGAAGAGGGGGAGGGCCGCAATGAGCAGTTCTTC. This gives the protein CSVEEGEGRNEQFF.

V gene TRBV15 combines with J gene TRBJ2-1, with 11 bases that match TRBD2. This CDR3 spans 17 amino acids. Looked up from germline, CDR1 is LNHNV and CDR2 is YYDKDF (reference sequence). The J segment lost 5 bases and the V segment lost 1 base, leaving 7 bases of the junction unmatched. The DNA for the CDR3 is TGTGCCACCAGCAGAGGTTTACTAGCGGGAGAAAACAATGAGCAGTTCTTC. Its translation: CATSRGLLAGENNEQFF. Drawing the rest from reference TRBV15 and TRBJ2-1, the complete variable domain is DAMVIQNPRYQVTQFGKPVTLSCSQTLNHNVMYWYQQKSSQAPKLLFHYYDKDFNNEADTPDNFQSRRPNTSFCFLDIRSPGLGDTAMYLCATSRGLLAGENNEQFFGPGTRLTVL.

This clone was found a few times. V usage is TRBV18 and J usage is TRBJ2-1; D remains unclear. The V gene lost 3 bases and the J gene lost 11 bases, with 23 bases spanning the gap. This CDR3 is built from 16 residues. CDR1 KGHSH and CDR2 LQKENI come from the germline V gene. The CDR3 region is CASSPTPVQAAHQQFF. In DNA, the CDR3 is TGTGCCAGCTCACCCACACCCGTCCAGGCCGCTCACCAGCAGTTCTTC.

This clone was detected a few times. The chain combines TRBV28 with TRBJ1-1; TRBD1 aligns across 8 bases. CDR3 length: 14 residues. V trimming: 3 bases; J trimming: 5 bases; junction bases outside the gene matches: 5. Germline-derived CDR1 and CDR2 are MDHEN and SYDVKM. The CDR3 region is CASSFQGAVTEAFF. Written as DNA, the CDR3 is TGTGCCAGCAGTTTCCAGGGGGCGGTTACTGAAGCTTTCTTT.

This rearrangement joins TRBV28 to TRBJ2-5; the match to TRBD2 covers 11 bases. The germline V gene has CDR1 MDHEN and CDR2 SYDVKM. Unmatched junction bases numbered 4, after V lost 2 bases and J lost 5 bases. This CDR3 comprises 15 residues. DNA for the CDR3: TGTGCCAGCAGTTTAGTACTAGCGGGAGAGGAGACCCAGTACTTC. Translated, it gives CASSLVLAGEETQYF.

The chain carries TRBV5-1 and TRBJ2-1, with 10 positions matching TRBD1. With 4 bases clipped from V and 2 bases from J, the junction kept 3 bases outside the gene matches. The germline gives CDR1 SGHRS, CDR2 YFSETQ. The CDR3 contains 15 residues. CDR3 sequence reads: CASSAGTGAYNEQFF. CDR3 nucleotide sequence: TGCGCCAGCAGCGCCGGGACAGGGGCCTACAATGAGCAGTTCTTC.

The chain recombines TRBV5-1 with TRBJ2-2, with 7 bases matching TRBD1. Germline V lookup: CDR1 SGHRS, CDR2 YFSETQ. The CDR3 covers 14 residues. Trimming removed 2 bases from V and 4 bases from J; junction bases left unmatched: 2. The CDR3 nucleotides read TGCGCCAGCAGCTTCACAGGGGTCACCGGGGAGCTGTTTTTT. Protein product: CASSFTGVTGELFF.

The J gene is TRBJ2-3, the V gene TRBV5-5; 9 nucleotides agree with TRBD2. Trimming took 1 base from V and 0 from J; bases not matched to a gene: 6. This CDR3 has 17 amino acids. The germline V gene encodes CDR1 SGHKS and CDR2 YYEKEE (reference sequence). The CDR3, as DNA: TGTGCCAGCAGCTTGCTTTGGACTAGCGCTAGCACAGATACGCAGTATTTT. Its protein product is CASSLLWTSASTDTQYF.